This is a list of T cell receptor beta chains from one sample in a study of blood T cell repertoires in COVID-19. Only in-frame clones appear in the TCRdb table, and some are missing; sequencing was by immunoSEQ multiplex PCR. The profile shows about 150,000 clones, roughly nine tenths of them singletons. The source material was peripheral blood. All receptors come from a man younger than 35 with COVID-19, enrolled during active disease. The CDR3 runs from the conserved cysteine through the conserved F or W. The order of the fields is clone size, V gene, J gene, D gene, CDR3 DNA, CDR3 protein. A D gene is named only where the DNA matches it firmly. Some rows mark clone size as missing; the rest say once, few, many or name a class of expanded clone.

clone size: once
V gene: TRBV10-3
J gene: TRBJ2-6
D gene: TRBD1
CDR3 DNA: TGTGCCATCAGCCCCAGTGGGCAGGGGGCCGGTGGGGCCAACGTCCTGACTTTC
CDR3 protein: CAISPSGQGAGGANVLTF

clone size: -
V gene: TRBV10-2
J gene: TRBJ2-7
D gene: TRBD2
CDR3 DNA: TGCGCCAGCAGGGCAGCGGGAGACTCCTACGAGCAGTACTTC
CDR3 protein: CASRAAGDSYEQYF

clone size: -
V gene: TRBV5-1
J gene: TRBJ2-6
D gene: -
CDR3 DNA: TGCGCCAGCAGCTTGGCAGTCTCTGGGGCCAACGTCCTGACTTTC
CDR3 protein: CASSLAVSGANVLTF

clone size: -
V gene: TRBV28
J gene: TRBJ2-7
D gene: -
CDR3 DNA: TGTGCCAGCAGTTTCAGCGGGCGGATCTACGAGCAGTACTTC
CDR3 protein: CASSFSGRIYEQYF

clone size: -
V gene: TRBV28
J gene: TRBJ2-3
D gene: -
CDR3 DNA: TGTGCCAGCAGTTTCACGGGAAACACAGATACGCAGTATTTT
CDR3 protein: CASSFTGNTDTQYF

clone size: -
V gene: TRBV7-6
J gene: TRBJ2-7
D gene: TRBD2
CDR3 DNA: TGTGCCAGCAGCTTAGCGCGGGCTAGCGGTTTAAACGAGCAGTACTTC
CDR3 protein: CASSLARASGLNEQYF

clone size: -
V gene: TRBV29-1
J gene: TRBJ1-1
D gene: -
CDR3 DNA: TGCAGCGTTGAAGGGCAGGGGTCGAGCACTGAAGCTTTCTTT
CDR3 protein: CSVEGQGSSTEAFF

clone size: -
V gene: TRBV5-1
J gene: TRBJ2-1
D gene: -
CDR3 DNA: TGCGCCAGCAGCGGGGATACCGCGGGCAATGAGCAGTTCTTC
CDR3 protein: CASSGDTAGNEQFF

clone size: -
V gene: TRBV6-2/TRBV6-3
J gene: TRBJ2-4
D gene: -
CDR3 DNA: TGTGCCAGCAGCAAAGCCGTGGCCAAAAACATTCAGTACTTC
CDR3 protein: CASSKAVAKNIQYF

clone size: -
V gene: TRBV6-6
J gene: TRBJ2-7
D gene: -
CDR3 DNA: TGTGCCAGCAGTTGGAACAGGGCGGTCGAGCAGTACTTC
CDR3 protein: CASSWNRAVEQYF

clone size: -
V gene: TRBV4-3
J gene: TRBJ1-4
D gene: TRBD1
CDR3 DNA: TGCGCCAGCAGCCAAGATACAGGGGGCGATGAAAAACTGCTTTTT
CDR3 protein: CASSQDTGGDEKLLF

clone size: -
V gene: TRBV6-6
J gene: TRBJ2-1
D gene: -
CDR3 DNA: TGTGCCAGCAGACCCGTCAGGGGAGTAGGAGATGAGCAGTTCTTC
CDR3 protein: CASRPVRGVGDEQFF

clone size: -
V gene: TRBV3-1/TRBV3-2
J gene: TRBJ2-3
D gene: -
CDR3 DNA: TGTGCCAGCAGCCAAGTAAGCGGACGGGGCACAGATACGCAGTATTTT
CDR3 protein: CASSQVSGRGTDTQYF

clone size: -
V gene: TRBV6-4
J gene: TRBJ2-2
D gene: -
CDR3 DNA: TGTGCCAGCAGTGACTCGAAGACAGGTCACACCGGGGAGCTGTTTTTT
CDR3 protein: CASSDSKTGHTGELFF

clone size: -
V gene: TRBV27
J gene: TRBJ2-1
D gene: TRBD2
CDR3 DNA: TGTGCCAGCAGTTCTCGACTAGCGGGAGAGAGTGAGCAGTTCTTC
CDR3 protein: CASSSRLAGESEQFF

clone size: -
V gene: TRBV9
J gene: TRBJ2-1
D gene: TRBD1
CDR3 DNA: TGTGCCAGCAGCGGGGGACAGGGGATGAATGAGCAGTTCTTC
CDR3 protein: CASSGGQGMNEQFF

clone size: -
V gene: TRBV7-9
J gene: TRBJ2-1
D gene: TRBD2
CDR3 DNA: TGTGCCAGCAGCTTAAGGCCCGGGAGGTTTACTAACTACAATGAGCAGTTCTTC
CDR3 protein: CASSLRPGRFTNYNEQFF

clone size: once
V gene: TRBV10-1
J gene: TRBJ2-4
D gene: -
CDR3 DNA: TGCGCCAGCAGTGACGTCGTATCTCTAGCCAAAAACATTCAGTACTTC
CDR3 protein: CASSDVVSLAKNIQYF

clone size: -
V gene: TRBV29-1
J gene: TRBJ2-7
D gene: -
CDR3 DNA: TGCAGCGTTGAAGGGCCGAGGGGCGGGATTGTCTACGAGCAGTACTTC
CDR3 protein: CSVEGPRGGIVYEQYF

clone size: -
V gene: TRBV3-1/TRBV3-2
J gene: TRBJ2-2
D gene: -
CDR3 DNA: TGTGCCAGCAGCCAAGGGGCCAGTGTGGCCGGGGAGCTGTTTTTT
CDR3 protein: CASSQGASVAGELFF

clone size: -
V gene: TRBV9
J gene: TRBJ2-1
D gene: TRBD2
CDR3 DNA: TGTGCCAGCAGCGTAGGTAGCGGGAGGACCAGCAATGAGCAGTTCTTC
CDR3 protein: CASSVGSGRTSNEQFF

clone size: -
V gene: TRBV19
J gene: TRBJ1-1
D gene: TRBD1
CDR3 DNA: TGTGCCAGTAGTCGACAGGGGAACACTGAAGCTTTCTTT
CDR3 protein: CASSRQGNTEAFF

clone size: once
V gene: TRBV7-8
J gene: TRBJ2-5
D gene: -
CDR3 DNA: TGTGCCAGCAGCCCCTTTGGGCGGCCTCCGGGAAAAGAGACCCAGTACTTC
CDR3 protein: CASSPFGRPPGKETQYF

clone size: -
V gene: TRBV5-4
J gene: TRBJ2-7
D gene: TRBD2
CDR3 DNA: TGTGCCAGCAGCTTGGAACTAGCGGGCAAGTCCCCCTACGAGCAGTACTTC
CDR3 protein: CASSLELAGKSPYEQYF

clone size: once
V gene: TRBV19
J gene: TRBJ2-2
D gene: TRBD1
CDR3 DNA: TGTGCCAGTAGTCGACAGGGGGCGAACACCGGGGAGCTGTTTTTT
CDR3 protein: CASSRQGANTGELFF

clone size: -
V gene: TRBV15
J gene: TRBJ2-7
D gene: TRBD2
CDR3 DNA: TGTGCCACCAGCGAGGGCCCTAGCGGGATCCACGAGCAGTACTTC
CDR3 protein: CATSEGPSGIHEQYF

clone size: once
V gene: TRBV6-2/TRBV6-3
J gene: TRBJ2-5
D gene: TRBD2
CDR3 DNA: TGTGCCAGCAGTTACTCATTAGCGGGGATTCAAGAGACCCAGTACTTC
CDR3 protein: CASSYSLAGIQETQYF

clone size: once
V gene: TRBV14
J gene: TRBJ1-6
D gene: -
CDR3 DNA: TGTGCCAGCAGCCAAGCGAACGGGGGGGGTTCACCCCTCCACTTT
CDR3 protein: CASSQANGGGSPLHF

clone size: -
V gene: TRBV5-6
J gene: TRBJ1-2
D gene: -
CDR3 DNA: TGTGCCAGCAGCTTGGTCTACCTGAGCTATGGCTACACCTTC
CDR3 protein: CASSLVYLSYGYTF

clone size: -
V gene: TRBV9
J gene: TRBJ1-2
D gene: -
CDR3 DNA: TGTGCCAGCAGCGTCGGGGGGCTTCACTATGGCTACACCTTC
CDR3 protein: CASSVGGLHYGYTF

clone size: -
V gene: TRBV11-2
J gene: TRBJ2-5
D gene: TRBD1
CDR3 DNA: TGTGCCAGCAGCTTAGAGGGGATCGGGACAGAGTACTTC
CDR3 protein: CASSLEGIGTEYF

clone size: -
V gene: TRBV9
J gene: TRBJ2-5
D gene: TRBD2
CDR3 DNA: TGTGCCAGCAGCGGGACTAGCGGGAGCCAAGAGACCCAGTACTTC
CDR3 protein: CASSGTSGSQETQYF

clone size: -
V gene: TRBV10-3
J gene: TRBJ2-4
D gene: -
CDR3 DNA: TGTGCCATCAGCACGGAGGGTTCAACCAAAAACATTCAGTACTTC
CDR3 protein: CAISTEGSTKNIQYF

clone size: -
V gene: TRBV28
J gene: TRBJ2-5
D gene: TRBD2
CDR3 DNA: TGTGCCAGCAGAGGGACCACTTGGGAGGGGACCCAGTACTTC
CDR3 protein: CASRGTTWEGTQYF

clone size: few
V gene: TRBV9
J gene: TRBJ1-1
D gene: TRBD1
CDR3 DNA: TGTGCCAGTACCAGTGGGGACAGTTCCACTGAAGCTTTCTTT
CDR3 protein: CASTSGDSSTEAFF

clone size: -
V gene: TRBV6-2/TRBV6-3
J gene: TRBJ2-2
D gene: -
CDR3 DNA: TGTGCCAGCAGTGTCCCCCCGAGGTGGACCGGGGAGCTGTTTTTT
CDR3 protein: CASSVPPRWTGELFF

clone size: -
V gene: TRBV19
J gene: TRBJ2-2
D gene: -
CDR3 DNA: TGTGCCAGTAGTTCCGGACAGGGAGGGACCGGGGAGCTGTTTTTT
CDR3 protein: CASSSGQGGTGELFF

clone size: -
V gene: TRBV3-1/TRBV3-2
J gene: TRBJ1-6
D gene: TRBD1
CDR3 DNA: TGTGCCAGCAGCCACAGGACGAGACAGGGGAGAATTGGTTCACCCCTCCACTTT
CDR3 protein: CASSHRTRQGRIGSPLHF

clone size: -
V gene: TRBV19
J gene: TRBJ1-5
D gene: -
CDR3 DNA: TGTGCCAGTAGTATAGACCAGGACAGCTTTCAGCCCCAGCATTTT
CDR3 protein: CASSIDQDSFQPQHF

clone size: -
V gene: TRBV9
J gene: TRBJ2-2
D gene: -
CDR3 DNA: TGTGCCAGCAGCGTCCGAGACGGGGAGCTGTTTTTT
CDR3 protein: CASSVRDGELFF

clone size: -
V gene: TRBV12-3/TRBV12-4
J gene: TRBJ1-5
D gene: -
CDR3 DNA: TGTGCCAGCAGGGAGGGGGGGAATCAGCCCCAGCATTTT
CDR3 protein: CASREGGNQPQHF

clone size: -
V gene: TRBV14
J gene: TRBJ2-1
D gene: TRBD2
CDR3 DNA: TGTGCCAGCAGCCCACTAGCGGATAAGCAGTTCTTC
CDR3 protein: CASSPLADKQFF

clone size: -
V gene: TRBV27
J gene: TRBJ1-1
D gene: -
CDR3 DNA: TGTGCCAGCAGTTTGCAGGGGTGGGGCACTGAAGCTTTCTTT
CDR3 protein: CASSLQGWGTEAFF

clone size: -
V gene: TRBV28
J gene: TRBJ2-7
D gene: TRBD2
CDR3 DNA: TGTGCCAGCAGTTTATCCCATAGCGGGACGCTCGAGCAGTACTTC
CDR3 protein: CASSLSHSGTLEQYF

clone size: -
V gene: TRBV28
J gene: TRBJ2-1
D gene: -
CDR3 DNA: TGTGCCAGCAATTCTAACTGGACAGCTTACAATGAGCAGTTCTTC
CDR3 protein: CASNSNWTAYNEQFF

clone size: -
V gene: TRBV24-1
J gene: TRBJ1-1
D gene: TRBD1
CDR3 DNA: TGTGCCACCGCGCCAGGGGGCATGGGGTACACTGAAGCTTTCTTT
CDR3 protein: CATAPGGMGYTEAFF

clone size: once
V gene: TRBV11-3
J gene: TRBJ2-1
D gene: -
CDR3 DNA: TGTGCCAGCAGCTTCAACTACAATGAGCAGTTCTTC
CDR3 protein: CASSFNYNEQFF

clone size: -
V gene: TRBV19
J gene: TRBJ2-2
D gene: -
CDR3 DNA: TGTGCCAGTAGTATCACAGGGCAGGCCGGGGAGCTGTTTTTT
CDR3 protein: CASSITGQAGELFF

clone size: -
V gene: TRBV7-9
J gene: TRBJ1-1
D gene: -
CDR3 DNA: TGTGCCAGCAGCTTAGCAATTGGCGGAATAATGAACACTGAAGCTTTCTTT
CDR3 protein: CASSLAIGGIMNTEAFF

clone size: -
V gene: TRBV11-3
J gene: TRBJ2-1
D gene: TRBD1
CDR3 DNA: TGTGCCAGCAGCTCCCGGACAGGGGCCCGGGGTGAGCAGTTCTTC
CDR3 protein: CASSSRTGARGEQFF